This is a list of T cell receptor beta chains from one sample in a study of T cells expressing NK-cell markers. Each CDR3 protein gets one entry in TCRdb, which reprocessed the 5' RACE reads and gives no DNA. This sample's table has about 160,000 distinct CDR3 sequences. Sequences were obtained from blood T cells: a sorted CD56 or NKG2C T cell subset, CD4+ or CD8+ T cells, or bulk PBMC T cells (not recorded which). These receptors were taken from a man aged 18-69 years in good health. Both conserved end residues are part of each CDR3.

J gene	V gene	CDR3 protein
TRBJ2-3	TRBV7-9	CASSLEFDPTDTQYF
TRBJ2-5	TRBV3-1	CASSQVGSWDSRETQYF
TRBJ2-7	TRBV6-1	CASSEIEVSGYEQYF
TRBJ2-1	TRBV19	CASSIVVRGGSRPYNEQFF
TRBJ2-7	TRBV14	CASSQGPGRGYEQYF
TRBJ2-3	TRBV13	CASSLGFGGHPTSTDTQYF
TRBJ2-7	TRBV7-9	CASSLADHSYEQYF
TRBJ1-6	TRBV27	CASSLNAGDNSPLHF
TRBJ2-1	TRBV10-3	CAISEWLAGLSSYNEQFF
TRBJ2-1	TRBV20-1	CSANHGGGSFPYEQFF
TRBJ2-3	TRBV7-9	CASSSEDRAKGADTQYF
TRBJ2-6	TRBV24-1	CATRLNKRANVLTF
TRBJ2-7	TRBV24-1	CATSDPRENTYEQYF
TRBJ2-1	TRBV11-2	CASSLARYSEQFF
TRBJ2-3	TRBV7-8	CASSPSGTGGTNTQYF
TRBJ2-3	TRBV24-1	CAISTGVTDTQYF
TRBJ2-1	TRBV27	CASRFVGRGHEQFF
TRBJ1-1	TRBV12-3/TRBV12-4	CASSRGVVEAFF
TRBJ2-7	TRBV7-2	CASSSGQGKYEQYF
TRBJ1-6	TRBV4-1	CASSLELRSYNSPLHF
TRBJ1-5	TRBV6-5	CASSYSKVQGSNQPQHF
TRBJ1-2	TRBV13	CASSLVPAASDLYGYTF
TRBJ2-5	TRBV7-8	CASSLDIGTAQETQYF
TRBJ1-4	TRBV25-1	CASSVNGEDEKLFF
TRBJ2-7	TRBV5-1	CATSEQGGSYEQYF
TRBJ2-5	TRBV5-6	CASSVVTGQETQYF
TRBJ2-1	TRBV19	CASSIVWGPYNEQFF
TRBJ2-5	TRBV12-3/TRBV12-4	CASSLTFGTSTQETQYF
TRBJ2-3	TRBV7-6	CASSPGTGGFTDTQYF
TRBJ1-1	TRBV15	CATSRGLGQTNTEAFF
TRBJ1-2	TRBV27	CASSFKVSGHNGYTF
TRBJ1-5	TRBV28	CASSFSGAQVGQPQHF
TRBJ2-7	TRBV13	CASSLVGQGTDEQYF
TRBJ2-1	TRBV19	CASSMLELAGDNEQFF
TRBJ2-3	TRBV12-3/TRBV12-4	CASGGQGTDTQYF
TRBJ2-5	TRBV12-5	CASGGGTGVGETQYF
TRBJ2-7	TRBV5-4	CASSYPDLGSYEQYF
TRBJ2-1	TRBV7-3	CASSLGGASYNEQFF
TRBJ2-7	TRBV27	CASSLGQGKKHEQYF
TRBJ2-1	TRBV14	CASSLRPAWTGSSYNEQFF
TRBJ2-5	TRBV20-1	CSARATTGGWETQYF
TRBJ2-5	TRBV28	CASSSLHLGAETQYF
TRBJ1-5	TRBV12-3/TRBV12-4	CASSWVFSGQPQHF
TRBJ1-1	TRBV29-1	CSVERQKTEAFF
TRBJ2-7	TRBV7-9	CASSLLTGGEGEQYF
TRBJ2-2	TRBV10-3	CAISVGGGSTGELFF
TRBJ1-2	TRBV29-1	CSVPRREGGYTF
TRBJ2-7	TRBV7-9	CASSKDRNYEQYF
TRBJ2-5	TRBV29-1	CSVEGTSGYQETQYF
TRBJ1-2	TRBV6-5	CASSIRTEDYGYTF
TRBJ1-1	TRBV5-1	CASSPDRGYEAFF
TRBJ2-7	TRBV21-1	CASSRTSGGPWEQYF
TRBJ2-7	TRBV15	CATSRDPGQGYEQYF
TRBJ2-3	TRBV12-3/TRBV12-4	CASSLADRPEDTQYF
TRBJ2-7	TRBV27	CASSSWVGAESREEQYF
TRBJ1-1	TRBV2	CASSAPGQGMNTEAFF
TRBJ2-2	TRBV12-3/TRBV12-4	CASSFSFTALTGELFF
TRBJ1-1	TRBV7-9	CASSLNGGNTEAFF
TRBJ1-1	TRBV5-1	CASSLETRDRGLRTEAFF
TRBJ2-2	TRBV5-4	CASSPTPRVGELFF